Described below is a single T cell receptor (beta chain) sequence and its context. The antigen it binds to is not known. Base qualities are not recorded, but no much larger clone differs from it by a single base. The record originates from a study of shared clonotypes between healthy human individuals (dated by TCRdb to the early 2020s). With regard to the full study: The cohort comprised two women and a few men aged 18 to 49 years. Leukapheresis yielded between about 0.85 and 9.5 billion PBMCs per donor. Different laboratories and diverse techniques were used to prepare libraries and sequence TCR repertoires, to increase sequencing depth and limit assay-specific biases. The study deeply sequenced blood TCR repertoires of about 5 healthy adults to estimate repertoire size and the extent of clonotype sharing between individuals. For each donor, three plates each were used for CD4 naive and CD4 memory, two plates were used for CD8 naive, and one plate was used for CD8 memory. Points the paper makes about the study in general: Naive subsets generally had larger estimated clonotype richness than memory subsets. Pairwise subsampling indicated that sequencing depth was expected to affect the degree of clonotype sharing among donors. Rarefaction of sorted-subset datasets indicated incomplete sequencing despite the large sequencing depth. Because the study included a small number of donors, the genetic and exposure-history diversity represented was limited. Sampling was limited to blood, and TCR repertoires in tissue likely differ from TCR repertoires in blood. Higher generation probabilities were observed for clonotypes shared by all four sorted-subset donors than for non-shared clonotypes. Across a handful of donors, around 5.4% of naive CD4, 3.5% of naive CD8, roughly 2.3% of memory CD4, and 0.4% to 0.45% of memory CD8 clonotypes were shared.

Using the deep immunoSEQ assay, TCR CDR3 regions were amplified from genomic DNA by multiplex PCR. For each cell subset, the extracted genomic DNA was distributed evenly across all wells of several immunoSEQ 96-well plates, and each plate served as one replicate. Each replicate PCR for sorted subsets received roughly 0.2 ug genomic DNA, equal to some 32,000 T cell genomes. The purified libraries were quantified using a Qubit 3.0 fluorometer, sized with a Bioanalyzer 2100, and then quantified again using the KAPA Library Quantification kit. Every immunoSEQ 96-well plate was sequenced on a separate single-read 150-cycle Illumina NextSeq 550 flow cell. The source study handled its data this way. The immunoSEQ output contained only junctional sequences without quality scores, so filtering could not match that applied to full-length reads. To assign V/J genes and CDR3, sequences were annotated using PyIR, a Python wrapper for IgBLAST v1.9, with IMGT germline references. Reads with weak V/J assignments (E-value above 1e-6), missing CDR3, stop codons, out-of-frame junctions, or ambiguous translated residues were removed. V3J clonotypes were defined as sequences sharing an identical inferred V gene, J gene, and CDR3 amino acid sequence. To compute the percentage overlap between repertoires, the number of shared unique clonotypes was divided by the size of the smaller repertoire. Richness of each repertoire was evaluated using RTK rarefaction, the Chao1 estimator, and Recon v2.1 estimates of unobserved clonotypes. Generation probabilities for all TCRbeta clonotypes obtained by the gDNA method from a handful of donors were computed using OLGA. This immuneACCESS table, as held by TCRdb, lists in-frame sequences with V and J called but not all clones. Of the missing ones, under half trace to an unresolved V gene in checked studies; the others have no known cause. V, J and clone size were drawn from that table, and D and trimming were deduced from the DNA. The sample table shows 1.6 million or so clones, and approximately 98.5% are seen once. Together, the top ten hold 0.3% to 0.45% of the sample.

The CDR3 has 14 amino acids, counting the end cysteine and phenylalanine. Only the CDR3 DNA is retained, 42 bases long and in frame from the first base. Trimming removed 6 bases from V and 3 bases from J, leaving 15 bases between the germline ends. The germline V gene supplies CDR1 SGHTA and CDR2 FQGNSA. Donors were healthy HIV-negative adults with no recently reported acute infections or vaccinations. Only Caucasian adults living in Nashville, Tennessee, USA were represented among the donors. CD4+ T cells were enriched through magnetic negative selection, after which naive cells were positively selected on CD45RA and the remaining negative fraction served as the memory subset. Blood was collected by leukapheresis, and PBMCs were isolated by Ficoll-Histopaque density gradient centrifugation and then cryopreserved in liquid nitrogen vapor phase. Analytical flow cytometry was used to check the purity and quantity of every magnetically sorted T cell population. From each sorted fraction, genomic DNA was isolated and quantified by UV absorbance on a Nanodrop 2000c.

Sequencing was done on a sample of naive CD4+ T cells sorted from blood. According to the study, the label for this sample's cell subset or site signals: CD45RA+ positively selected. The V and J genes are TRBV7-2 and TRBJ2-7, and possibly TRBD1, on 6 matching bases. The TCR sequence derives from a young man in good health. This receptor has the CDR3 CASRTDRTNYEQYF. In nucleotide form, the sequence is TGTGCCAGCAGGACAGACAGGACCAACTACGAGCAGTACTTC.